Each of the 11 T cell receptor beta chains below was sequenced from the same sample in a study of T cells in narcolepsy. Profiled with immunoSEQ multiplex PCR; TCRdb holds only in-frame clones, not every one. This sample has about 27,000 clones, with approximately 79% found just once. Sequenced sample: memory (CD45RA-) CD4+ T cells from blood. All receptors come from a human donor in good health.

The chain combines TRBV19 with TRBJ2-2, with a weak D call TRBD2 (5 bases). Trimming stripped 1 base from V and 0 bases from J, with 12 bases between. The CDR3 consists of 17 residues. Germline CDR1 and CDR2: LNHDA and SQIVND (reference sequence). The CDR3 region has the DNA TGTGCCAGTAGTATAGGCTCTAGCTCGGCGAACACCGGGGAGCTGTTTTTT. Amino acids: CASSIGSSSANTGELFF.

The chain combines TRBV6-6 with TRBJ1-2; no definite D call. Germline values: CDR1 MNHNY, CDR2 SVGAGI (reference sequence). V was pared by 6 bases and J by 4 bases, with 12 bases between. CDR3 size: 13 residues. The CDR3 protein is CASRDPLAYGYTF. CDR3 DNA sequence: TGTGCCAGCAGGGATCCCCTGGCCTATGGCTACACCTTC.

This clone was recorded only once. The chain couples TRBV4-3 to TRBJ1-1; D is uncertain. Trimming left V 2 bases short and J 4 bases short, with 11 bases between. CDR3 length: 14 amino acids. In germline, CDR1 is LGHNA, CDR2 YSLEER. The CDR3 nucleotides read TGCGCCAGCAGCCAATCCTGGGTGAGCACTGAAGCTTTCTTT. It yields the protein CASSQSWVSTEAFF.

The CDR3 sequence: CASMEDRAVETQYF. As DNA, the CDR3 is TGTGCCAGCATGGAGGACAGGGCGGTGGAGACCCAGTACTTC. The V and J genes are TRBV2 and TRBJ2-5, with 8 positions matching TRBD1. The junction had 9 bases not matched to a gene; V was cut back by 7 bases and J by 5 bases. Germline lookup yields CDR1 SNHLY and CDR2 FYNNEI. The CDR3 is 14 amino acids.

The rearrangement uses TRBV18 and TRBJ1-2, with TRBD1 as a possible D gene (6 bases). This CDR3 is 13 amino acids long. Germline V gene lookup returns CDR1 KGHSH and CDR2 LQKENI. V lost 4 bases and J 8 bases, leaving 14 bases between the germline ends. The CDR3 region has the DNA TGTGCCAGCTCACTACCGGGGGGGCGAGGCTACACCTTC. Its translation is CASSLPGGRGYTF.

This rearrangement joins TRBV6-6 to TRBJ2-1; 9 bases match TRBD2. Germline V gene lookup returns CDR1 MNHNY and CDR2 SVGAGI (reference sequence). This CDR3 has 16 amino acids. With V trimmed by 6 bases and J by 7 bases, 13 bases remained unmatched. Written as DNA, the CDR3 is TGTGCCAGCAGAACGACTTTAGCGGGAGTTCGAAATGAGCAGTTCTTC. Translating gives CASRTTLAGVRNEQFF.

The gene calls are TRBV4-2 and TRBJ2-6, with D uncertain. Trimming removed 6 bases at V and 0 bases at J, with 15 bases between. This CDR3 is 17 amino acids long. Germline V gives CDR1 LGHNA, CDR2 YNFKEQ. The CDR3 loop is CASRITEGVSGANVLTF. The CDR3 DNA follows: TGTGCCAGCAGGATAACCGAAGGTGTCTCTGGGGCCAACGTCCTGACTTTC.

The rearrangement joins TRBV28 to TRBJ2-7; 12 nucleotides agree with TRBD1. J lost 7 bases, V lost 4 bases, and 8 bases had no gene match. The CDR3 has 15 amino acids. CDR1 is MDHEN and CDR2 is SYDVKM in the germline V gene. The CDR3, as DNA: TGTGCCAGCAGTTCCGCGGGACAGGGGGCGGGGGAGCAGTACTTC. It encodes CASSSAGQGAGEQYF.

The chain joins TRBV19 to TRBJ1-4; D possibly corresponds to TRBD1 (6 bases). This CDR3 is built from 14 residues. Germline values: CDR1 LNHDA, CDR2 SQIVND (reference sequence). V lost 3 bases to trimming and J lost 8 bases, with 13 bases between them. The CDR3 DNA reads as TGTGCCAGTAGTATGCCGGGGGGCGCGGAAAAACTGTTTTTT. Its translation: CASSMPGGAEKLFF.

This clone was observed a handful of times. This chain joins TRBV7-9 and TRBJ2-1; TRBD1 might be the D (5 bases). Germline V CDR1 and CDR2: SEHNR, FQNEAQ (reference sequence). Trimming removed 8 bases at V and 8 bases at J, with 16 bases between. The CDR3 sequence is 13 residues long. CDR3 loop: CASGRRGGDEQFF. The CDR3 coding sequence is TGTGCCAGCGGCCGAAGGGGCGGCGATGAGCAGTTCTTC.

The rearrangement uses TRBV28 and TRBJ1-5; 10 nucleotides align to TRBD1. There are 15 residues in the CDR3. J lost 0 bases, V lost 6 bases, and 2 bases had no gene match. Germline CDR1 MDHEN, CDR2 SYDVKM. CDR3 sequence (DNA): TGTGCCAGCAGAAGGACAGGGGGTAGCAATCAGCCCCAGCATTTT. Translation: CASRRTGGSNQPQHF.